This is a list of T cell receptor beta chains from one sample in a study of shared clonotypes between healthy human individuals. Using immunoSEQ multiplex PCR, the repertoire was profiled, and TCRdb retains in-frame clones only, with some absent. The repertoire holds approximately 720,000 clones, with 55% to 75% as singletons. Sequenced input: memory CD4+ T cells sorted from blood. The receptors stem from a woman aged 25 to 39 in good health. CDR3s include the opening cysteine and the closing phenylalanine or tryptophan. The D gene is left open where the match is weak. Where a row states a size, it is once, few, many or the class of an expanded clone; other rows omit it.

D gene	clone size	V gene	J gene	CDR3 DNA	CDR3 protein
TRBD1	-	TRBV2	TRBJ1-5	TGTGCCAGCAGTGAAAGACGGACAGGGAGTAGCAATCAGCCCCAGCATTTT	CASSERRTGSSNQPQHF
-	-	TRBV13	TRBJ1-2	TGTGCCAGCAGACTCCCTGGGAACTATGGCTACACCTTC	CASRLPGNYGYTF
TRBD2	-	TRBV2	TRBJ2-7	TGTGCCAGCAGCCTTCTGACTAGCGGGCTCTACGAGCAGTACTTC	CASSLLTSGLYEQYF
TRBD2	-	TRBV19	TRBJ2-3	TGTGCCAGTAGTATCCGTCGCGGGAGCCCTAGCACAGATACGCAGTATTTT	CASSIRRGSPSTDTQYF
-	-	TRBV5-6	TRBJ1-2	TGTGCCAGCAGCTGGACCGGGACACCCTATGGCTACACCTTC	CASSWTGTPYGYTF
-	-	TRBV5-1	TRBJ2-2	TGCGCCAGCAGCTTAAGGGACCAGCCGAACACCGGGGAGCTGTTTTTT	CASSLRDQPNTGELFF
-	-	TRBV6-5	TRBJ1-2	TGTGCCAGCAGTTACTCGGGGCGCGGGGGGGATGGCTACACCTTC	CASSYSGRGGDGYTF
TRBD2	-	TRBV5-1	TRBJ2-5	TGCGCCAGCAGCCCCGGGACTAGCGGGCAAGAGACCCAGTACTTC	CASSPGTSGQETQYF
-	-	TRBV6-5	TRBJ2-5	TGTGCCAGCAGTTACCTCCCGGGAGCGGGAGAGACCCAGTACTTC	CASSYLPGAGETQYF
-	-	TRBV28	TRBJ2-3	TGTGCCAGCACGCATCCAAGCACAGATACGCAGTATTTT	CASTHPSTDTQYF
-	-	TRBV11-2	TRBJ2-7	TGTGCCAGCAGCCCGCGGTTAGTTGCATCCTACGAGCAGTACTTC	CASSPRLVASYEQYF
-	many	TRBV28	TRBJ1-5	TGTGCCAGCAGTTTATCAGGATTCTTCCAGCCCCAGCATTTT	CASSLSGFFQPQHF
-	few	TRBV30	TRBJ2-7	TGTGCCTGGAGTTGGGGCGGACTCTACGAGCAGTACTTC	CAWSWGGLYEQYF
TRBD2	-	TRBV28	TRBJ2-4	TGTGCCAGCAGACCAGATCTAGCGGGAGTTTCCAAAAACATTCAGTACTTC	CASRPDLAGVSKNIQYF
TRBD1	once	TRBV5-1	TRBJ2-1	TGCGCCAGCAGCAGAGGACAGGGGATGGGCAATGAGCAGTTCTTC	CASSRGQGMGNEQFF
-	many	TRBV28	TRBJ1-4	TGTGCCAGCAGTTCCGTCGCAACTAATGAAAAACTGTTTTTT	CASSSVATNEKLFF
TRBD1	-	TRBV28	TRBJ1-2	TGTGCCAGCGGCGACAGGGGGTTGAGGGACTATGGCTACACCTTC	CASGDRGLRDYGYTF
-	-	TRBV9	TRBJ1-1	TGTGCCAGCAGCGTAGATTCCCTCGGCGGCGCTTTCTTT	CASSVDSLGGAFF
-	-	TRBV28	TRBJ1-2	TGTGCCAGCAGAAATGGTCCGGACTATGGCTACACCTTC	CASRNGPDYGYTF
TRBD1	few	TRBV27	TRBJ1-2	TGTGCCAGCAGACCCCAGGGGGCATCTTACTATGGCTACACCTTC	CASRPQGASYYGYTF
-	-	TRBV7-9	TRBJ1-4	TGTGCCAGCAGCTTCGGGTATGAGAATGAAAAACTGTTTTTT	CASSFGYENEKLFF
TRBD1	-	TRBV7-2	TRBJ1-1	TGTGCCAGCAGCGTAACGGGACAGGATCACACTGAAGCTTTCTTT	CASSVTGQDHTEAFF
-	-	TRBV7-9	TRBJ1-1	TGTGCCAGCAGCTTGGAGGCCAACACTGAAGCTTTCTTT	CASSLEANTEAFF
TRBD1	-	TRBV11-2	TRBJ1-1	TGTGCCAGCAGCCCTGGGAGGGGACAGACAATAGGCCACACTGAAGCTTTCTTT	CASSPGRGQTIGHTEAFF
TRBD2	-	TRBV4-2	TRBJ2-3	TGTGCCAGCAGCCCGGGGCGGGGGGGAGGCACAGATACGCAGTATTTT	CASSPGRGGGTDTQYF
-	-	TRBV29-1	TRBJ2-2	TGCAGCGTTGATAAGGCGAACACCGGGGAGCTGTTTTTT	CSVDKANTGELFF
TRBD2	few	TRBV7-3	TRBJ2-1	TGTGCCAGCAGCGCCGGGACTAGCGCCGGGCATGAGCAGTTCTTC	CASSAGTSAGHEQFF
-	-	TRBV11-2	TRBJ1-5	TGTGCCAGCAGCTCCCCAGGTAGCAATCAGCCCCAGCATTTT	CASSSPGSNQPQHF
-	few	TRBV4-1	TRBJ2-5	TGCGCCAGCAGCCAAGATCGGGACCCGGGGGAGACCCAGTACTTC	CASSQDRDPGETQYF
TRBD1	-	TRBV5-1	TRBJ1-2	TGCGCCAGCAGCCTTTGGACAGGGAACTATGGCTACACCTTC	CASSLWTGNYGYTF
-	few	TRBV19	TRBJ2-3	TGTGCCAGTAGTACCCGTTCAGGGACAGATACGCAGTATTTT	CASSTRSGTDTQYF
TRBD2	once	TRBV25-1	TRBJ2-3	TGTGCCAGCAGTGAAAGGGCGGGTTCGCGGGAGGGGGAAGATACGCAGTATTTT	CASSERAGSREGEDTQYF
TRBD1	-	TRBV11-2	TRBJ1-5	TGTGCCAGCAGCTACAGACAGGGGAACAATCAGCCCCAGCATTTT	CASSYRQGNNQPQHF
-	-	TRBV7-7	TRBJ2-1	TGTGCCAGCAGCCCGGAGGGCCTTTACAATGAGCAGTTCTTC	CASSPEGLYNEQFF
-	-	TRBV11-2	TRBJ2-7	TGTGCCAGCACCCACCTCCGGGCCCCAAACATCTACGAGCAGTACTTC	CASTHLRAPNIYEQYF
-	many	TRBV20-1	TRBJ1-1	TGCAGTCCCGGGGGGATTCCTTTCTTT	CSPGGIPFF
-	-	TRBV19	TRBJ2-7	TGTGCCAGTAGTATTAGCAGTCGGAGCTCCTACGAGCAGTACTTC	CASSISSRSSYEQYF
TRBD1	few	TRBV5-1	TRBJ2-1	TGCGCCAGCAGCAAGGACAGGGGTGGCTACAATGAGCAGTTCTTC	CASSKDRGGYNEQFF
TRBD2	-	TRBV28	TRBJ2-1	TGTGCCAGCAGTTCTGCGGGGGAGGGAATTTACAATGAGCAGTTCTTC	CASSSAGEGIYNEQFF
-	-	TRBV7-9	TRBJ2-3	TGTGCCAGCAGCTTAAGCCCGGGGACCCAAGATACAGATACGCAGTATTTT	CASSLSPGTQDTDTQYF
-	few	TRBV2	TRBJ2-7	TGTGCCAGCAACCCGGGACCTGACGCCCACGAGCAGTACTTC	CASNPGPDAHEQYF
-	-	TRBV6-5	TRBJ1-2	TGTGCCAGCAGTTACTCGAACAGGGCCGGGTGGAATGGCTACACCTTC	CASSYSNRAGWNGYTF
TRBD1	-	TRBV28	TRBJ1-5	TGTGCCAGCGGGACAGGAGGGGGCCAGCCCCAGCATTTT	CASGTGGGQPQHF
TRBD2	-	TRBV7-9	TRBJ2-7	TGTGCCAGCAGCTTCCTGCGAGCTAGCGGAAGTACCTACGAGCAGTACTTC	CASSFLRASGSTYEQYF
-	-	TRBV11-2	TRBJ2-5	TGTGCCAGCAGCTTCGAAAGGACCCAGTACTTC	CASSFERTQYF
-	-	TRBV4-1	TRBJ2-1	TGCGCCAGCAGCCCACTAGATCAGGGTGTACATGAGCAGTTCTTC	CASSPLDQGVHEQFF
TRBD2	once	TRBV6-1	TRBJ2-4	TGTGCCAGCAGTGAAGAGCGGGGAACTAGCGGGGCCAGGGGCATTCAGTACTTC	CASSEERGTSGARGIQYF
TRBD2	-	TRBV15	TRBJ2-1	TGTGCCACCAGCAGAGATCCAGCGGGAGGGCCTGGTGAGCAGTTCTTC	CATSRDPAGGPGEQFF
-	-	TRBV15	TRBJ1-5	TGTGCCACCAGCAGCCAAAGCGGCCGATACTCCGTTAATAGCAATCAGCCCCAGCATTTT	CATSSQSGRYSVNSNQPQHF
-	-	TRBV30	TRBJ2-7	TGTGCCTGGAGTCCCAGGGACGAAGTACTCCTACGCTACGAGCAGTACTTC	CAWSPRDEVLLRYEQYF
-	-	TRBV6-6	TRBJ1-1	TGTGCCAGCATGGGGGGTACTGAAGCTTTCTTT	CASMGGTEAFF
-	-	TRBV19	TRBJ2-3	TGTGCCAGTAGTAAATTTGGCCCTAGCACAGATACGCAGTATTTT	CASSKFGPSTDTQYF
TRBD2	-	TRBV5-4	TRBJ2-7	TGTGCCAGCAGTAAGGCCGGGGGGGCCTACGAGCAGTACTTC	CASSKAGGAYEQYF
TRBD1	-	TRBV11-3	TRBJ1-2	TGTGCCAGCAGCGTCCAGGGGGACTATGGCTACACCTTC	CASSVQGDYGYTF
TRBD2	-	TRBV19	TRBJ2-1	TGTGCCAGTAGACCTACTAGCGACAATGAGCAGTTCTTC	CASRPTSDNEQFF
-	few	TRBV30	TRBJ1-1	TGTGCCTGGAGTGTTGAGGGATTGAACACTGAAGCTTTCTTT	CAWSVEGLNTEAFF
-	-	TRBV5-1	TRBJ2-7	TGCGCCAGCAGCGCCGCAGGCGGGCAGTACTTC	CASSAAGGQYF
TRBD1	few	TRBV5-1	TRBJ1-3	TGCGCCAGCAGCTTGAGAGGGACAGAACGCTCTGGAAACACCATATATTTT	CASSLRGTERSGNTIYF
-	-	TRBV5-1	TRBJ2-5	TGCGCCAGCACCTTAAGTCCCGGGGCGTACCAAGAGACCCAGTACTTC	CASTLSPGAYQETQYF
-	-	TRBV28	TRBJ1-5	TGTGCCAGCAGTTTGGAGGGGACACCTGGGGGATGGCCCCAGCATTTT	CASSLEGTPGGWPQHF